The sequence of this TCR beta chain was determined in a study of T cell repertoires in cytomegalovirus infection. TCRdb recomputed calls from the reads with MiXCR, one row per CDR3 protein. The table lists roughly 200,000 distinct CDR3 sequences, approximately 18% of them singletons. Germline CDR1 is SEHNR and CDR2 is FQNEAQ (reference sequence). V was shortened by 1 base and J by 0 bases, with 13 bases between the two germline ends. The CDR3 runs 16 residues. This clonotype came up a few times. The sequence derives from a human donor in good health (CMV status not recorded). Some clones in this sample may be carry-over from other donors' samples. Sequenced material: CD8+ T cells from PBMCs. The chain uses TRBV7-9 and TRBJ2-7, with D tentatively TRBD1 or TRBD2 (6 bases each). CDR3 protein: CASSLVGGQYSYEQYF. The CDR3 DNA is TGTGCCAGCAGCTTAGTTGGGGGGCAGTACTCCTACGAGCAGTACTTC.